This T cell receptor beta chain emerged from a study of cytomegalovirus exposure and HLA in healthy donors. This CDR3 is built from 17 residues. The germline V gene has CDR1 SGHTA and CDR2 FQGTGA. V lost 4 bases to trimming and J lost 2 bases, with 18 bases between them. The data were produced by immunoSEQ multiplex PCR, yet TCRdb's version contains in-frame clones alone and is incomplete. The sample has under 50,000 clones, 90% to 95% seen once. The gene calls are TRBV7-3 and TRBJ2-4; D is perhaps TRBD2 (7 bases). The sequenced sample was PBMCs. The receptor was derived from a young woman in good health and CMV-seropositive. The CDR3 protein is CASSSEGGHGSKNIQYF. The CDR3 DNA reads TGTGCCAGCAGCTCGGAGGGGGGGCATGGATCCAAAAACATTCAGTACTTC.